The text below deals with one TCR beta chain. The data originate from a study of blood T cell repertoires in COVID-19. Study context: COVID-19 samples from acute and convalescent phases originated in the United States, Italy and Spain. Sources were T cells, B-cell-depleted T cells, or PBMCs; the material itself was cDNA or gDNA.

Those enrolled, adults aged roughly 18 to 89 years, came from about two dozen US areas. Unmatched junction bases numbered 14, after V lost 5 bases and J lost 6 bases. CDR3 size: 17 residues. CDR1 MNHEY and CDR2 SMNVEV come from the germline V gene (reference sequence). Authors' methods: It was from reference gene primer amplification that nucleated cell counts were estimated. Clones were read by immunoSEQ multiplex PCR, and TCRdb kept only the in-frame ones, dropping some. V and J calls and clone size are given by that table; D and trimming were obtained from the DNA. The data show hundreds of thousands of clones, 90% seen once.

The J gene is TRBJ2-1, the V gene TRBV27; 9 nucleotides line up with TRBD1. This TCR was sampled from a man in his sixties who had recovered from COVID-19. Sequenced material: PBMCs or T cells enriched from blood (not recorded which). The CDR3 loop is CASSITAGTGFFNEQFF. CDR3 bases: TGTGCCAGCAGTATCACCGCCGGGACAGGGTTTTTCAATGAGCAGTTCTTC.